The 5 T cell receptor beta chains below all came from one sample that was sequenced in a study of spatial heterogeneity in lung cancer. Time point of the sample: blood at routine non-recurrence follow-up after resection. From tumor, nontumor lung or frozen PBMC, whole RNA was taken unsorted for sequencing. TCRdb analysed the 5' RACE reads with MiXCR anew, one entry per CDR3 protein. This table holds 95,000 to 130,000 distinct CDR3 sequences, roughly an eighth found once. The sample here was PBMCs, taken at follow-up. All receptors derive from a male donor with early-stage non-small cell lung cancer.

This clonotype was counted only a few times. For the CDR3, the DNA is TGTGCCAGCAAAGGGGGTGCAAGCTCCTATAATTCACCCCTCCACTTT. Amino acids: CASKGGASSYNSPLHF. This chain links TRBV27 with TRBJ1-6, with D possibly matching TRBD1 (6 bases). The germline V gene has CDR1 MNHEY and CDR2 SMNVEV (reference sequence). CDR3 size: 16 residues. Trimming pared 7 bases from V and 0 bases from J, leaving 13 bases between.

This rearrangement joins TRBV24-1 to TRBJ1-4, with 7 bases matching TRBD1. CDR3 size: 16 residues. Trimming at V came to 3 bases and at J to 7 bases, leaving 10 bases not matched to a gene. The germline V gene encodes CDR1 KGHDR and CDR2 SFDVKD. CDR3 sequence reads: CATSDPGQVGAEKLFF. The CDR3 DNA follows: TGTGCCACCAGTGATCCCGGACAGGTTGGTGCTGAAAAACTGTTTTTT.

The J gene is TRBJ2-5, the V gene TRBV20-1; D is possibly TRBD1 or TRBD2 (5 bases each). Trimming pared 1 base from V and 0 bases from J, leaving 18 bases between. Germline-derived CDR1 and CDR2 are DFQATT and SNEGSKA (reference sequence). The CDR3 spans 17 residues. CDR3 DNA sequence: TGCAGTGCTAGAGGAACGGGGACCAGAGTAAACCAAGAGACCCAGTACTTC. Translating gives CSARGTGTRVNQETQYF.

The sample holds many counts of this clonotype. CDR3 region: CASSFFHEQYF. The CDR3 DNA reads TGTGCCAGCAGTTTTTTTCACGAGCAGTACTTC. The chain carries TRBV28 and TRBJ2-7; the D is unclear. CDR3 length: 11 amino acids. V lost 3 bases and J 5 bases, leaving 5 bases between the germline ends. From germline, CDR1 is MDHEN and CDR2 SYDVKM. Variable domain in full (rest from reference TRBV28 and TRBJ2-7): DVKVTQSSRYLVKRTGEKVFLECVQDMDHENMFWYRQDPGLGLRLIYFSYDVKMKEKGDIPEGYSVSREKKERFSLILESASTNQTSMYLCASSFFHEQYFGPGTRLTVT.

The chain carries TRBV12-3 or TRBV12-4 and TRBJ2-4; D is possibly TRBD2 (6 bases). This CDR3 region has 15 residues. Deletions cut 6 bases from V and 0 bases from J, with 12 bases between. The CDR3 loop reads CASSPGLIAKNIQYF. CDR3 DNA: TGTGCCAGCAGCCCGGGACTGATAGCCAAAAACATTCAGTACTTC.